A selection of T cell receptor beta chains follows, all from one sample in a study of regulatory T cells in long-lasting Graves disease. TCRdb passed the multiplex PCR reads through MiXCR, listing each CDR3 protein once. The sample contains roughly 410,000 distinct CDR3 sequences, about 15% of which appear only once. The same specimen was also included in a second study, on T cells in Graves' hyperthyroidism and ophthalmopathy.

The sample was peripheral blood mononuclear cells (PBMCs), taken at new diagnosis, from a patient treated with antithyroid drugs. The source of these receptors is a woman between 40 and 55 years old with Graves disease. Both conserved end residues are part of each CDR3. Each record gives: V gene, CDR3 length, clone size, D gene, J gene, CDR3 protein, CDR3 DNA. A D gene is named only where the DNA matches it firmly. Clone size, where shown, is once, few, many, or a class for clones that have expanded.

>TRBV3-1|17|NA|TRBD2|TRBJ2-2
CASTGAPSGANTGELFF
TGTGCCAGTACCGGGGCCCCTAGCGGAGCGAACACCGGGGAGCTGTTTTTT
>TRBV11-3|14|many|NA|TRBJ2-7
CASSLAGGAYEQYF
TGTGCCAGCAGCTTAGCCGGGGGCGCCTACGAGCAGTACTTC
>TRBV27|15|many|NA|TRBJ2-5
CASSPTLPGGKTQYF
TGTGCCAGCAGTCCGACGCTCCCCGGGGGAAAGACCCAGTACTTC
>TRBV3-1|19|NA|TRBD1|TRBJ1-6
CASSQAYPDWDRDNSPLHF
TGTGCCAGCAGCCAAGCCTATCCCGACTGGGACAGGGATAATTCACCCCTCCACTTT
>TRBV4-1|16|few|TRBD1|TRBJ1-5
CASSRATGVGNQPQHF
TGCGCCAGCAGCCGCGCGACAGGGGTAGGGAATCAGCCCCAGCATTTT
>TRBV2|16|NA|NA|TRBJ1-2
CASSFARVGANYGYTF
TGTGCCAGCAGCTTTGCCCGGGTGGGCGCTAACTATGGCTACACCTTC
>TRBV11-2|14|many|TRBD1|TRBJ1-2
CASSLQGTAVGYTF
TGTGCCAGCAGCTTACAAGGGACAGCGGTCGGCTACACCTTC
>TRBV20-1|13|few|NA|TRBJ2-7
CSARGLDSYEQYF
TGCAGTGCTAGAGGGCTAGACTCCTACGAGCAGTACTTC
>TRBV19|13|NA|TRBD2|TRBJ2-7
CASQGLAETEQYF
TGTGCCAGCCAAGGGCTAGCGGAGACCGAGCAGTACTTC
>TRBV6-2/TRBV6-3|15|many|TRBD2|TRBJ2-1
CASSQTSGPADEQFF
TGTGCCAGCAGCCAAACTAGCGGACCTGCGGATGAGCAGTTCTTC
>TRBV6-5|14|many|NA|TRBJ1-3
CASSYDRTRNTIYF
TGTGCCAGCAGTTACGACAGGACCCGAAACACCATATATTTT
>TRBV14|14|NA|NA|TRBJ2-3
CASSLAPGIDTQYF
TGTGCCAGCAGCCTTGCGCCGGGAATTGATACGCAGTATTTT
>TRBV11-2|15|many|TRBD1|TRBJ1-1
CASSPRTGAVTEAFF
TGTGCCAGCAGCCCCCGGACAGGGGCGGTCACTGAAGCTTTCTTT
>TRBV6-5|13|many|NA|TRBJ2-3
CASSSRLTDTQYF
TGTGCCAGCAGTTCGAGACTCACAGATACGCAGTATTTT
>TRBV7-9|16|few|TRBD1|TRBJ2-1
CASSSPPWDRRNEQFF
TGTGCCAGCAGCTCACCCCCCTGGGACAGGAGAAATGAGCAGTTCTTC
>TRBV11-2|14|NA|NA|TRBJ1-3
CASSLDGTGNTIYF
TGTGCCAGCAGCTTAGACGGGACTGGAAACACCATATATTTT
>TRBV6-1|13|many|TRBD1|TRBJ1-2
CASRDRGNYGYTF
TGTGCCAGCAGGGACAGGGGTAACTATGGCTACACCTTC
>TRBV7-8|16|NA|TRBD1|TRBJ2-2
CASSLVVGQGAGELFF
TGTGCCAGCAGCTTAGTTGTAGGACAGGGGGCCGGGGAGCTGTTTTTT
>TRBV10-2|13|few|NA|TRBJ1-2
CASSEDEGGGYTF
TGCGCCAGCAGCGAAGATGAAGGAGGAGGCTACACCTTC
>TRBV6-1|15|many|TRBD1|TRBJ2-1
CASSPRDRGYNEQFF
TGTGCCAGCAGCCCCCGGGACAGGGGGTACAATGAGCAGTTCTTC
>TRBV28|16|NA|TRBD1|TRBJ2-3
CASNDKGQVSADTQYF
TGTGCCAGCAATGACAAAGGACAGGTGTCCGCAGATACGCAGTATTTT
>TRBV4-2|17|NA|TRBD2|TRBJ2-2
CASSQDPGLAYTGELFF
TGTGCCAGCAGCCAAGATCCGGGACTAGCGTACACCGGGGAGCTGTTTTTT
>TRBV19|14|many|NA|TRBJ2-2
CASRFQVNTGELFF
TGTGCCAGTAGGTTTCAGGTGAACACCGGGGAGCTGTTTTTT
>TRBV6-5|19|many|TRBD1|TRBJ1-6
CASSYSSWGQGEYNSPLHF
TGTGCCAGCAGTTACTCTTCCTGGGGACAGGGAGAATATAATTCACCCCTCCACTTT
>TRBV6-5|14|many|NA|TRBJ2-7
CASSYREETYEQYF
TGTGCCAGCAGTTACAGGGAAGAAACCTACGAGCAGTACTTC
>TRBV25-1|17|many|NA|TRBJ2-3
CASSESPHHPSTDTQYF
TGTGCCAGCAGTGAATCTCCCCACCACCCTAGCACAGATACGCAGTATTTT
>TRBV30|11|many|NA|TRBJ2-2
CAWSVEGELFF
TGTGCCTGGAGCGTGGAGGGGGAGCTGTTTTTT
>TRBV10-2|16|many|NA|TRBJ2-7
CASSGDREGSSYEQYF
TGCGCCAGCAGTGGCGACAGGGAGGGTAGTTCCTACGAGCAGTACTTC
>TRBV12-3/TRBV12-4|15|many|NA|TRBJ2-1
CASSLRGGGYNEQFF
TGTGCCAGCAGTCTGAGGGGAGGGGGGTACAATGAGCAGTTCTTC
>TRBV28|15|many|NA|TRBJ1-5
CASRSGLRGNQPQHF
TGTGCCAGCAGGTCAGGCCTTAGGGGCAATCAGCCCCAGCATTTT
>TRBV11-3|16|many|TRBD2|TRBJ2-3
CASRLLAGGRGNTQYF
TGTGCCAGCAGATTACTAGCGGGAGGAAGAGGGAATACGCAGTATTTT
>TRBV27|15|many|NA|TRBJ2-5
CASSLYRGGGETQYF
TGTGCCAGCAGTTTATACAGAGGTGGTGGGGAGACCCAGTACTTC
>TRBV6-2/TRBV6-3|15|NA|NA|TRBJ2-1
CASSKNRGDYNEQFF
TGTGCCAGCAGTAAAAATAGGGGCGACTACAATGAGCAGTTCTTC
>TRBV6-5|15|many|NA|TRBJ1-6
CASSYRDGGDFSLHF
TGTGCCAGCAGTTACAGGGACGGAGGAGATTTTTCCCTCCACTTT
>TRBV20-1|16|NA|TRBD1|TRBJ1-2
CSASSGFAQGAVGYTF
TGCAGTGCTAGTTCAGGGTTTGCGCAGGGGGCGGTTGGCTACACCTTC
>TRBV6-5|16|many|TRBD2|TRBJ2-5
CASSYSLAGALETQYF
TGTGCCAGCAGTTACTCCCTAGCGGGAGCGCTAGAGACCCAGTACTTC
>TRBV14|18|NA|TRBD1|TRBJ1-1
CASSQDQGVMGLNTEAFF
TGTGCCAGCAGCCAAGATCAGGGGGTTATGGGGCTGAACACTGAAGCTTTCTTT
>TRBV5-6|15|few|NA|TRBJ2-5
CASSPARTAQETQYF
TGTGCCAGCAGCCCAGCCAGGACAGCCCAAGAGACCCAGTACTTC
>TRBV7-3|16|many|NA|TRBJ2-3
CASSLGASRGTDTQYF
TGTGCCAGCAGCTTAGGGGCTAGCAGGGGCACAGATACGCAGTATTTT
>TRBV28|14|many|NA|TRBJ1-3
CASSPDSTGNTIYF
TGTGCCAGCAGTCCAGACAGTACGGGAAACACCATATATTTT
>TRBV19|13|many|TRBD1|TRBJ2-5
CASSTGDRETQYF
TGTGCCAGTAGCACTGGGGACAGGGAGACCCAGTACTTC
>TRBV30|16|NA|TRBD2|TRBJ2-3
CAWGRTSGRAWDTQYF
TGTGCCTGGGGGCGGACTAGCGGGAGGGCCTGGGATACGCAGTATTTT
>TRBV28|14|many|NA|TRBJ2-4
CASSPPLAKNIQYF
TGTGCCAGCAGTCCGCCGTTGGCCAAAAACATTCAGTACTTC
>TRBV9|16|many|TRBD2|TRBJ2-1
CASSDRGTSGRNEQFF
TGTGCCAGCAGCGATCGTGGGACTAGCGGCAGGAATGAGCAGTTCTTC
>TRBV11-2|16|many|NA|TRBJ2-3
CASSQQRRAGTDTQYF
TGTGCCAGCAGCCAACAGCGAAGGGCCGGCACAGATACGCAGTATTTT
>TRBV28|15|many|TRBD1|TRBJ2-2
CASSRDRAKTGELFF
TGTGCCAGCAGCCGGGACAGGGCAAAAACCGGGGAGCTGTTTTTT
>TRBV15|13|few|NA|TRBJ2-7
CATSRDSRNEQYF
TGTGCCACCAGCAGAGATTCTAGAAACGAGCAGTACTTC
>TRBV19|17|few|NA|TRBJ1-5
CASSLQGWEYSNQPQHF
TGTGCCAGTAGCCTTCAGGGGTGGGAGTATAGCAATCAGCCCCAGCATTTT
>TRBV24-1|19|NA|NA|TRBJ2-2
CANPGGRSSLAPHTGELFF
TGTGCCAACCCAGGCGGACGGTCTAGCTTGGCCCCACACACCGGGGAGCTGTTTTTT
>TRBV3-1|15|many|NA|TRBJ2-6
CASSPLDSGANVLTF
TGTGCCAGCAGCCCCCTTGACTCTGGGGCCAACGTCCTGACTTTC
>TRBV30|12|few|NA|TRBJ1-3
CAWTGPGNTIYF
TGTGCCTGGACAGGGCCTGGAAACACCATATATTTT
>TRBV6-1|18|many|NA|TRBJ2-5
CASKPSRGSGPYHKTQYF
TGTGCCAGCAAACCCTCCCGGGGCTCGGGACCATACCACAAGACCCAGTACTTC
>TRBV3-1|16|many|NA|TRBJ2-5
CASSPKSRVLGETQYF
TGTGCCAGCAGCCCCAAGTCGAGGGTATTGGGAGAGACCCAGTACTTC
>TRBV10-3|16|NA|NA|TRBJ2-2
CAISEWASSNTGELFF
TGTGCCATCAGTGAGTGGGCTAGCTCGAACACCGGGGAGCTGTTTTTT
>TRBV7-9|16|NA|NA|TRBJ1-3
CASSPGPLSSGNTIYF
TGTGCCAGCAGCCCGGGACCCCTGAGCTCTGGAAACACCATATATTTT
>TRBV30|13|few|NA|TRBJ1-4
CAWSGWDGEKLFF
TGTGCCTGGAGTGGCTGGGACGGGGAAAAACTGTTTTTT